Presented here are 28 T cell receptor beta chains from one specimen sequenced in a study of CD8 T cells in Susac syndrome. The RNA, roughly 0.5 to 1 ug, was put through reverse transcription using random hexamers. TCRdb called the immunoSEQ multiplex PCR reads again in MiXCR, with one record for every CDR3 protein. This sample carries 75,000 or so distinct CDR3 sequences, about 94% of them seen once, and the ten largest clones take approximately 0.94%. Sequencing input: CD8+ T cells from PBMCs. These receptors came from a human donor with Susac syndrome.

The chain links TRBV30 to TRBJ2-7; the D is unclear. Per the germline V gene, CDR1 is GTSNPN and CDR2 is SVGIG (reference sequence). The CDR3 spans 13 residues. Trimming took 0 bases from V and 2 from J, leaving 8 bases between them. CDR3 region: CAWSVMATYEQYF. CDR3 nucleotides: TGTGCCTGGAGTGTAATGGCCACCTACGAGCAGTACTTC.

The chain carries TRBV7-2 and TRBJ2-7; 12 bases agree with TRBD2. This CDR3 is 15 amino acids long. Losses at the gene ends were 2 bases for V and 6 bases for J; bases not matched to a gene: 5. Germline V gene sequence: CDR1 SGHTA, CDR2 FQGNSA. The CDR3 loop reads CASSLSPSGGVEQYF. CDR3 nucleotide sequence: TGTGCCAGCAGCTTATCTCCTAGCGGGGGGGTCGAGCAGTACTTC.

The rearrangement joins TRBV29-1 to TRBJ1-2, with D perhaps matching TRBD1 (5 bases). The CDR3 contains 12 residues. Looked up from germline, CDR1 is SQVTM and CDR2 is ANQGSEA. The germline V and J ends were trimmed by 7 bases and 7 bases, with 16 bases remaining between them. The CDR3 reads CSAGHRDSGYTF. The DNA of the CDR3 is TGCAGCGCCGGACATCGGGACTCTGGCTACACCTTC.

The chain links TRBV3-1 to TRBJ2-7, with 12 bases lining up with TRBD2. The J call may be wrong; the DNA end is better matched by TRBJ2-1. The CDR3 length is 16 residues. Germline values: CDR1 LGHDT, CDR2 YNNKEL (reference sequence). For the CDR3, the DNA is TGTGCCAGCAGCTCACGACTAGCGGGAGTTGGGGATGAGCAGTTCTTC. Translated: CASSSRLAGVGDEQFF.

This chain uses TRBV7-8 with TRBJ2-7; 7 nucleotides match TRBD2. The CDR3 is 15 residues long. Germline-derived CDR1 and CDR2 are SGHVS and FQNEAQ. V shed 3 bases and J 0 bases; nucleotides not matched to a gene: 5. The CDR3 protein is CASSFSGSSSYEQYF. The CDR3 DNA reads TGTGCCAGCAGCTTTAGCGGGTCCAGCTCCTACGAGCAGTACTTC.

The chain links TRBV30 to TRBJ2-1; either TRBD1 or TRBD2 may fit D (5 bases each). The V end lost 5 bases, the J end lost 4 bases, and 12 bases lay between the germline ends. The CDR3 is 13 residues long. The germline CDR1 and CDR2 sequences are GTSNPN and SVGIG (reference sequence). The CDR3 coding sequence is TGTGCCTGGGATCGGGACCGGTACAATGAGCAGTTCTTC. Translation: CAWDRDRYNEQFF.

CDR3 residues: CASSPSGISTDTQYF. In DNA form, the CDR3 reads TGTGCCAGCAGCCCCTCCGGGATTAGCACAGATACGCAGTATTTT. This chain links TRBV7-9 with TRBJ2-3; D might be TRBD2 (5 bases). Germline values: CDR1 SEHNR, CDR2 FQNEAQ (reference sequence). The CDR3 is 15 residues long. V lost 5 bases and J 0 bases, leaving 12 bases between the germline ends.

This clonotype was seen only once. This rearrangement joins TRBV3-1 to TRBJ2-5, with 11 bases matching TRBD1. CDR1 LGHDT and CDR2 YNNKEL come from the germline V gene (reference sequence). V was clipped by 4 bases and J by 3 bases; unmatched bases: 19. This CDR3 is 20 amino acids long. The CDR3 DNA reads TGTGCCAGCAGCCTTTATCGCCCATACCGGGACAGGGGGACCAAAGAGACCCAGTACTTC. Translation gives CASSLYRPYRDRGTKETQYF.

The gene calls are TRBV6-5 and TRBJ1-2; a possible D gene is TRBD1 (5 bases). With 0 bases removed from V and 4 bases from J, the gap between germline ends came to 9 bases. Germline CDR1 reads MNHEY; CDR2 reads SVGAGI. The CDR3 is 14 residues long. The CDR3, as DNA: TGTGCCAGCAGTTACTCCGAGGGGCCCTATGGCTACACCTTC. Translating it yields CASSYSEGPYGYTF.

This chain links TRBV30 with TRBJ1-1, with a weak D call TRBD1 (5 bases). Germline CDR1 and CDR2: GTSNPN and SVGIG (reference sequence). V gave up 1 base and J gave up 1 base, with 7 bases separating them. The CDR3 runs to 13 residues. CDR3 amino acids: CAWSEQANTEAFF. The DNA for the CDR3 is TGTGCCTGGAGTGAACAGGCGAACACTGAAGCTTTCTTT.

This clonotype was observed a handful of times. A read error may produce the germline difference seen at one junction end. The rearrangement uses TRBV5-1 and TRBJ2-7, with D hard to call. Per germline, CDR1 SGHRS and CDR2 YFSETQ. The CDR3 consists of 13 residues. CDR3 in amino acids: CASSLDGTYEQYF. The CDR3 nucleotides read TGTGCCAGCAGCTTAGACGGTACCTACGAGCAGTACTTC.

The chain carries TRBV6-4 and TRBJ2-3, with TRBD1 matching 8 bases. J was trimmed by 4 bases and V by 0 bases; bases with no gene match: 0. CDR3 size: 14 residues. The germline V gene has CDR1 MRHNA and CDR2 SNTAGT. CDR3 protein: CASSDSQGADTQYF. DNA of the CDR3: TGTGCCAGCAGTGACTCACAGGGGGCAGATACGCAGTATTTT.

This chain joins TRBV5-6 and TRBJ1-5; no firm D call. Germline V gene data show CDR1 as SGHDT and CDR2 as YYEEEE. With 2 bases removed from V and 4 bases from J, the gap between germline ends came to 7 bases. The CDR3 consists of 13 residues. The CDR3 loop reads CASSFSENQPQHF. The DNA for the CDR3 is TGTGCCAGCAGCTTTTCCGAAAATCAGCCCCAGCATTTT.

CDR3 region: CASSPPHGTYEQYF. The CDR3 bases are TGTGCCAGCAGTCCTCCACACGGTACCTACGAGCAGTACTTC. The genes are TRBV12-3 or TRBV12-4 and TRBJ2-7; D not resolved. This CDR3 comprises 14 residues. Deletions cut 5 bases from V and 2 bases from J, with 13 bases between.

The chain links TRBV27 to TRBJ1-2; TRBD1 aligns across 9 bases. With 3 bases clipped from V and 0 bases from J, the junction kept 11 bases outside the gene matches. Germline CDR1 MNHEY, CDR2 SMNVEV (reference sequence). This CDR3 is 18 amino acids long. The CDR3 nucleotides read TGTGCCAGCAGTTTTAGGTGGGGACAGGGATCCGCTAACTATGGCTACACCTTC. This encodes CASSFRWGQGSANYGYTF.

The V call is TRBV30, the J call TRBJ1-4; D gene unclear. Between the trimmed V and J ends, which lost 1 base and 2 bases, there was a span of 5 bases. Germline-derived CDR1 and CDR2 are GTSNPN and SVGIG (reference sequence). The CDR3 sequence is 13 residues long. Here the CDR3 reads CAWSEGTNEKLFF. The CDR3 DNA sequence: TGTGCCTGGAGTGAAGGGACTAATGAAAAACTGTTTTTT.

This chain joins TRBV5-4 and TRBJ2-1, with 11 bases that match TRBD2. The trim removed 2 bases at V and 7 bases at J, leaving 5 bases unmatched. CDR3 size: 15 residues. CDR1 is SGHNT, CDR2 YYREEE, per germline (reference sequence). CDR3 coding DNA: TGTGCCAGCAGCTTCGAGACTAGCGGGACGAATGAGCAGTTCTTC. Its protein product is CASSFETSGTNEQFF.

The chain employs TRBV19 and TRBJ1-5, with 8 bases lining up with TRBD1. CDR1 LNHDA and CDR2 SQIVND come from the germline V gene (reference sequence). V trimming: 1 base; J trimming: 5 bases; junction bases outside the gene matches: 10. The length of the CDR3 is 17 residues. CDR3 bases: TGTGCCAGTAGTATAGGACAGGGGATTATTGCTGATCAGCCCCAGCATTTT. This codes for CASSIGQGIIADQPQHF.

The chain couples TRBV7-9 to TRBJ2-6; D ambiguous. V gave up 8 bases and J gave up 0 bases, with 11 bases separating them. Germline-derived CDR1 and CDR2 are SEHNR and FQNEAQ (reference sequence). This CDR3 contains 15 residues. CDR3 sequence reads: CASHDPHSGANVLTF. For the CDR3, the DNA is TGTGCCAGCCACGACCCCCACTCTGGGGCCAACGTCCTGACTTTC.

The chain carries TRBV25-1 and TRBJ2-7; D gene uncertain. The ends were cut back, 4 bases at V and 4 bases at J, with 17 bases in the middle. The CDR3 loop spans 15 amino acids. The germline CDR1 and CDR2 sequences are MGHDK and SYGVNS. The CDR3 region is CASSVGRAGEYEQYF. The CDR3 nucleotides read TGTGCCAGCAGTGTGGGCCGGGCAGGAGAATACGAGCAGTACTTC.

The chain couples TRBV12-3 or TRBV12-4 to TRBJ2-5; TRBD1 might be the D (5 bases). The CDR3 has 13 amino acids. V was shortened by 6 bases and J by 0 bases, with 8 bases between the two germline ends. Here the CDR3 reads CASRPGYQETQYF. CDR3 bases: TGTGCCAGCAGGCCAGGGTACCAAGAGACCCAGTACTTC.

J is TRBJ2-3 and V is TRBV6-2 or TRBV6-3; TRBD2 matches at 7 bases. CDR1 and CDR2 (germline): MNHEY, SVGEGT. Unmatched junction bases numbered 13, after V lost 5 bases and J lost 5 bases. The CDR3 extends over 16 amino acids. The CDR3 DNA reads TGTGCCAGCAGTGGCCCGCGCGGGAGTCCGGGAGATACGCAGTATTTT. This sequence encodes CASSGPRGSPGDTQYF.

The J gene is TRBJ1-5, the V gene TRBV6-6; the match to TRBD1 covers 8 bases. CDR1 and CDR2 (germline): MNHNY, SVGAGI (reference sequence). The CDR3 has 16 residues. After removal of 4 bases from V and 5 bases from J, the junction contained 10 bases not matched to a gene. The CDR3 sequence is CASSSPTGEGYQPQHF. The CDR3, as DNA: TGTGCCAGCAGTTCCCCGACAGGGGAAGGTTATCAGCCCCAGCATTTT.

J is TRBJ2-5 and V is TRBV28; possibly TRBD2 for D (6 bases). The germline V gene has CDR1 MDHEN and CDR2 SYDVKM. Trimming shortened V by 6 bases and J by 5 bases, and 25 bases separated the two germline ends. There are 17 residues in the CDR3. The chain's CDR3 is CASSPLVAGPASETQYF. The CDR3 DNA sequence: TGTGCCAGCAGCCCTTTAGTTGCGGGACCCGCGTCGGAGACCCAGTACTTC.

The table lists this clonotype with a few counts. The chain has TRBV27 and TRBJ2-7; D remains ambiguous. The length of the CDR3 is 14 residues. Trimming pared 3 bases from V and 0 bases from J, leaving 9 bases between. Looked up from germline, CDR1 is MNHEY and CDR2 is SMNVEV (reference sequence). Here the CDR3 reads CASSLGGNSYEQYF. Here the CDR3 DNA reads TGTGCCAGCAGTTTGGGTGGGAACTCCTACGAGCAGTACTTC.

The chain joins TRBV11-1 to TRBJ1-5; TRBD1 might be the D (5 bases). The CDR3 contains 13 residues. The V end was cut by 5 bases, the J end by 7 bases, with 12 bases between. Germline V CDR1 and CDR2: SGHAT, FQDESV (reference sequence). Written as DNA, the CDR3 is TGTGCCAGCAGCCCGAACTGGGGCCAGCCCCAGCATTTT. It is translated as CASSPNWGQPQHF.

CDR3 sequence: CASSAPATADTQYF. The CDR3 DNA sequence: TGTGCCAGCAGTGCCCCTGCTACGGCAGATACGCAGTATTTT. This chain links TRBV28 with TRBJ2-3; D remains unclear. V dropped 5 bases and J dropped 4 bases, with 13 bases sitting between them. There are 14 residues in the CDR3. Germline V gives CDR1 MDHEN, CDR2 SYDVKM.

The genes are TRBV7-9 and TRBJ2-1, with D unclear. V lost 5 bases and J lost 4, with 12 bases in between. The CDR3 runs to 14 residues. From germline, CDR1 is SEHNR and CDR2 FQNEAQ (reference sequence). This chain's CDR3 is CASSLREYYNEQFF. In nucleotides, the CDR3 is TGTGCCAGCAGCCTCCGAGAGTATTACAATGAGCAGTTCTTC.